The present entry profiles one TCR beta chain with its context. V dropped 1 base and J dropped 2 bases, with 13 bases sitting between them. CDR1 SGDLS and CDR2 YYNGEE come from the germline V gene. The CDR3 contains 16 residues. The data belong to a study of T cell clonotyping in hematopoietic cell transplantation. Here immunoSEQ multiplex PCR was the method, and the copy in TCRdb shows in-frame clones only, minus some. The sample lists 7,000 or so clones, 75% to 90% seen once, with 4% to 5% in the top ten. Source: PBMCs, taken 30 days after allogeneic stem cell transplant. The gene calls are TRBV9 and TRBJ1-3, with D possibly TRBD1 on 5 matching bases. This receptor was identified in a female patient in her forties or fifties who had an allogeneic stem cell transplant from an unrelated donor, so the T cells may come from the graft donor. Some clones in this sample may be carry-over from other donors' samples. This chain's CDR3 is CASSVKVRATGNTIYF. CDR3 bases: TGTGCCAGCAGCGTAAAGGTCAGGGCTACTGGAAACACCATATATTTT.